This T cell receptor beta chain was retrieved from a study of radiotherapy plus CTLA-4 blockade in lung cancer (dated by TCRdb to about 2018). Describing the broader study: Objective responses occurred in roughly a sixth of enrolled patients, and just over 30% achieved disease control.

From the cysteine up to the phenylalanine, the CDR3 has a length of 17 residues. Of all the DNA, just the CDR3 is kept, 51 bases in frame from base 1. The germline V gene sets CDR1 to MDHEN and CDR2 to SYDVKM. V and J are trimmed by 6 bases and 2 bases, and the gene matches miss 9 bases of the junction. The library was obtained by the immunoSEQ multiplex PCR assay. In TCRdb, the immuneACCESS table is reduced to in-frame sequences with V and J assigned. These tables do not hold every clone; where another copy was compared, an unresolved V gene accounts for under half, and the others remain unexplained. The sample profile shows some 43,000 clones; 82% of them were found once. Clones ranked in the top ten supply approximately 3.3% of the sample. Concerning this clone: Its antigen has not been determined. Base qualities were left out, and no much larger clone turns up one base away.

Results and caveats for the whole study, not just this receptor: After treatment with radiotherapy and ipilimumab, TCR clones that originated in tumors expanded in peripheral blood. The strongest predictors of response were reported to be early dynamic shifts in blood T cell clones along with a rise in serum interferon-beta following radiation.

The study tested focal radiation therapy combined with CTLA-4 blockade (ipilimumab) in patients with chemo-refractory metastatic non-small-cell lung cancer. Sequences were derived from peripheral blood, sampled from a patient treated with radiotherapy plus ipilimumab. The TCR comes from a human donor with non-small cell lung cancer who had stable disease on radiotherapy plus ipilimumab. The chain is encoded by TRBV28 joined to TRBJ2-7; TRBD2 matches 14 bases in the middle. The DNA sequence is given as TGTGCCAGCAGGTCGCCGGGACTAGCGGGAGAAACCTACGAGCAGTACTTC. Translated, it gives CASRSPGLAGETYEQYF. This CDR3, with the reference TRBV28 and TRBJ2-7 proteins standing in past its ends, gives the full variable domain DVKVTQSSRYLVKRTGEKVFLECVQDMDHENMFWYRQDPGLGLRLIYFSYDVKMKEKGDIPEGYSVSREKKERFSLILESASTNQTSMYLCASRSPGLAGETYEQYFGPGTRLTVT.